The 29 T cell receptor beta chains given below trace back to one sample, sequenced in a study of tumor-infiltrating lymphocytes in primary liver carcinoma. Unsorted bulk tissue of roughly 20-34 mg yielded co-extracted RNA and DNA. Total RNA amounting to 450 to 550 ng was the source from which TCR beta cDNA was made with a constant-region primer. Three rounds of nested multiplex PCR with slightly modified ARM-PCR produced TCR beta libraries. Rounds one and two of PCR, each of 10 cycles, were primed with TRBV1-TRBV30 forward primers and a C-beta reverse primer. TCRdb analysed the multiplex PCR reads with MiXCR anew, one entry per CDR3 protein. Among tens of thousands of distinct CDR3 sequences listed, about three quarters were seen once. The sample was liver tumor tissue from sampling region 2. Subset in this sample: tumor region T2, inferior pole. Receptor source: a man in his forties or fifties with primary liver carcinoma and hepatitis B virus infection.

Comment on this clonotype: At one end the junction does not follow the germline gene, possibly because of a read error. The chain employs TRBV5-1 and TRBJ2-1; 8 bases fit TRBD1. CDR3 length: 15 amino acids. CDR1 is SGHRS, CDR2 YFSETQ, per germline. The CDR3 spells CANSFTGGLWGEQFF. The CDR3 DNA is TGCGCCAACAGCTTTACAGGGGGTCTATGGGGTGAGCAGTTCTTC.

This clonotype was counted ten times or more. This chain links TRBV5-1 with TRBJ2-1, with D perhaps matching TRBD2 (6 bases). V gave up 0 bases and J gave up 8 bases, with 12 bases separating them. Germline V CDR1 and CDR2: SGHRS, YFSETQ. The CDR3 totals 14 residues. This CDR3 is CASSLGGTVDEQFF. DNA for the CDR3: TGCGCCAGCAGCTTGGGCGGGACCGTCGATGAGCAGTTCTTC.

Worth noting for this clonotype: Mismatch with germline at one junction end may stem from a read error. The chain employs TRBV6-6 and TRBJ2-3; D not certain. Germline lookup yields CDR1 MNHNY and CDR2 SVGAGI (reference sequence). The CDR3 runs 13 residues. In nucleotides, the CDR3 is TGTGTCAGCAGTAAATACCGGTCAGGTACGCAGTATTTT. The encoded protein is CVSSKYRSGTQYF.

On this clonotype: The junction and the germline gene differ at one end; a read error may be behind it. V is TRBV5-1 and J is TRBJ1-2, with 10 positions matching TRBD1. Germline loops: CDR1 SGHRS, CDR2 YFSETQ. CDR3 length equals 14 residues. Written as DNA, the CDR3 is TGCGCCAGTAGCCCGGACAGGGGGTCCTATGTCTACACCTTC. Amino acid sequence: CASSPDRGSYVYTF.

Concerning this clonotype itself: This CDR3 is missing its conserved last phenylalanine or tryptophan, likely due to a read error. The V call is TRBV12-3 or TRBV12-4, the J call TRBJ2-3; 9 positions match TRBD2. There are 14 residues in the CDR3. The junction had 6 bases not matched to a gene; V was cut back by 3 bases and J by 8 bases. CDR3 in amino acids: CASSLAGGIPTQYL. CDR3 coding DNA: TGTGCCAGCAGTTTGGCGGGAGGGATCCCTACGCAGTATCTT.

For this clonotype: A junction end diverges from the germline sequence, so it may reflect a read error. CDR3: CSVAAGHNGQFF. The CDR3 bases are TGCAGCGTTGCTGCAGGCCACAATGGGCAGTTCTTC. The rearrangement links TRBV29-1 to TRBJ2-1; D unresolved. Germline V gene sequence: CDR1 SQVTM, CDR2 ANQGSEA. This CDR3 is 12 amino acids long.

Points on this clonotype: This may be a read error: a much more frequent sequence differs by one nucleotide. The rearrangement links TRBV19 to TRBJ1-5; TRBD1 matches at 8 bases. The CDR3 runs to 14 residues. Germline CDR1 is LNHDA and CDR2 is SQIVND (reference sequence). The CDR3 coding sequence is TGTGCCAGTACCGTCCAGGGGGCGACTCAGTCCCAGCATTTT. Translation: CASTVQGATQSQHF.

With respect to this clonotype: Germline and junction disagree at one end, which may indicate a read error. The V and J genes are TRBV5-1 and TRBJ2-2; the D gene is possibly TRBD2 (5 bases). The CDR3 runs 13 residues. From germline, CDR1 is SGHRS and CDR2 YFSETQ. CDR3 residues: CASASRNTGELFF. CDR3 nucleotide sequence: TGCGCCAGTGCTAGCAGGAACACTGGGGAGCTGTTTTTT. Full variable domain (rest looked up from reference TRBV5-1 and TRBJ2-2): KAGVTQTPRYLIKTRGQQVTLSCSPISGHRSVSWYQQTPGQGLQFLFEYFSETQRNKGNFPGRFSGRQFSNSRSEMNVSTLELGDSALYLCASASRNTGELFFGEGSRLTVL.

In this sample, this clonotype turned up many times. The chain couples TRBV2 to TRBJ1-5, with D possibly being TRBD1 (6 bases). Germline V lookup: CDR1 SNHLY, CDR2 FYNNEI. Trimming took 3 bases from V and 5 from J, leaving 11 bases between them. CDR3 size: 14 residues. The CDR3, as DNA: TGTGCCAGCAGTGACAGGGGAGGGTATCAGCCCCAGCATTTT. It yields the protein CASSDRGGYQPQHF.

About this clonotype: The junction departs from germline at one end; a sequencing error may be responsible. The chain couples TRBV5-5 to TRBJ2-2; weak D call: TRBD1 (6 bases). CDR3 length equals 15 residues. Per germline, CDR1 SGHKS and CDR2 YYEKEE (reference sequence). The CDR3 bases are TGTGCCAACAGCTTGGGGACAAGGGCCCCCGGGGAGCTGTTTTTT. It codes for CANSLGTRAPGELFF.

The chain uses TRBV4-3 and TRBJ2-5, with 7 nucleotides matching TRBD2. V was pared by 4 bases and J by 5 bases, with 16 bases of the junction left unmatched. The length of the CDR3 is 17 residues. CDR1 and CDR2 from the germline V gene are LGHNA and YSLEER. The CDR3 nucleotides are TGCGCCAGCAGCCTAGCGGCTAGAGGGAGGGCTGGTGAGACCCAGTACTTC. As protein: CASSLAARGRAGETQYF.

Note on this clonotype: The CDR3 carries no conserved terminal phenylalanine or tryptophan, so it likely arises from a read error. The V call is TRBV11-2, the J call TRBJ2-1; D gene ambiguous. The CDR3 runs to 12 residues. Germline V gives CDR1 SGHAT, CDR2 FQNNGV. This chain's CDR3 is CACSFNYKEQFS. In DNA form, the CDR3 reads TGTGCCTGTAGCTTCAATTACAAAGAGCAGTTCTCC.

The chain uses TRBV28 and TRBJ2-5; D is ambiguous. V lost 8 bases, J lost 7 bases, and 8 bases lay in between. The CDR3 spans 10 residues. Germline V gene data show CDR1 as MDHEN and CDR2 as SYDVKM. CDR3 region: CASLGVTQYF. DNA for the CDR3: TGTGCCAGCCTAGGAGTGACCCAGTACTTC.

A word on this clonotype: A junction boundary mismatches the germline segment, possibly from a read error. This sequence joins TRBV6-1 and TRBJ2-1; 8 bases match TRBD1. The CDR3 runs 15 residues. Germline CDR1 MNHNS, CDR2 SASEGT. The CDR3 here is CASSETGVMYSEQFF. CDR3 sequence (DNA): TGTGCCAGCAGTGAGACAGGGGTTATGTACAGTGAGCAGTTCTTC.

For this clonotype: No conserved phenylalanine or tryptophan ends this CDR3, so it is likely a read error. V gene TRBV5-1 combines with J gene TRBJ2-5, with 8 bases that match TRBD1. Germline V CDR1 and CDR2: SGHRS, YFSETQ. The CDR3 runs to 15 residues. CDR3 nucleotide sequence: TGCGCTAGCAGCTCGGACAGGGTTGGGCAAGAGACCCAGTACTTA. This gives the protein CASSSDRVGQETQYL.

About this clonotype itself: At one end the junction does not follow the germline gene, possibly because of a read error. V usage is TRBV6-6 and J usage is TRBJ2-1; D is perhaps TRBD1 (6 bases). CDR1 and CDR2 from the germline V gene are MNHNY and SVGAGI (reference sequence). This CDR3 region has 17 residues. CDR3 nucleotides: TGTGCCAGCAGTTACTCGGTGGAACAGGGTATACACAATGGGCAGTTCTTC. Protein product: CASSYSVEQGIHNGQFF.

With regard to this clonotype: An end of the junction differs from the germline gene, which may be a read error. The CDR3 nucleotides read TGTGCCACCGGGGGGACAGGGAATGAACAGTTGTTC. Protein sequence: CATGGTGNEQLF. The rearrangement links TRBV24-1 to TRBJ2-1, with 9 bases matching TRBD1. Germline V gene sequence: CDR1 KGHDR, CDR2 SFDVKD. The CDR3 consists of 12 residues.

This clonotype was recorded at least ten times. The chain has TRBV7-9 and TRBJ2-3; D may match TRBD1 or TRBD2 (6 bases each). V lost 5 bases and J lost 4, with 16 bases in between. Germline V CDR1 and CDR2: SEHNR, FQNEAQ (reference sequence). The CDR3 has 15 residues. In DNA form, the CDR3 reads TGTGCCAGCAGCCTGTCTGGGGGGCAGGCAGATACGCAGTATTTT. Its translation: CASSLSGGQADTQYF.

About this clonotype: The junction differs from germline at one of its ends, possibly a read error. The chain is built from TRBV11-3 and TRBJ2-1; TRBD2 agrees at 8 bases. This CDR3 region has 16 residues. Germline V CDR1 and CDR2: SGHNT, YENEEA. CDR3 region: CASSLESGSGHNKQFF. The CDR3 DNA sequence: TGTGCCAGTAGCCTCGAAAGCGGGAGCGGGCACAATAAGCAGTTCTTC.

This clonotype is deemed medium-sized. The chain couples TRBV29-1 to TRBJ2-1; no reliable D call. CDR1 is SQVTM and CDR2 is ANQGSEA in the germline V gene. V was cut by 8 bases and J by 4 bases, with 9 bases left in between. The CDR3 totals 11 residues. The CDR3 coding sequence is TGCAGCTTTCCGGTATACAATGAGCAGTTCTTC. The encoded protein is CSFPVYNEQFF.

The V and J genes are TRBV7-6 and TRBJ2-5; TRBD1 might be the D (5 bases). V was shortened by 5 bases and J by 1 base, with 14 bases between the two germline ends. The CDR3 consists of 15 residues. Germline V gene data show CDR1 as SGHVS and CDR2 as FNYEAQ. CDR3 bases: TGTGCCAGCAGCCCCTTGACAGCCTTCCAAGAGACCCAGTACTTC. Residues: CASSPLTAFQETQYF.

To note about this clonotype: Relative to the germline gene, one junction end is altered; a read error may explain this. The CDR3 loop is CASSLAGASGALQEAQYF. CDR3 DNA: TGCGCCAGCAGCTTGGCAGGGGCTAGCGGGGCCCTACAAGAGGCCCAGTACTTC. The chain combines TRBV5-1 with TRBJ2-5; 9 positions match TRBD2. Germline values: CDR1 SGHRS, CDR2 YFSETQ. CDR3 length: 18 residues. Together with reference TRBV5-1 and TRBJ2-5, the CDR3 gives the full variable domain: KAGVTQTPRYLIKTRGQQVTLSCSPISGHRSVSWYQQTPGQGLQFLFEYFSETQRNKGNFPGRFSGRQFSNSRSEMNVSTLELGDSALYLCASSLAGASGALQEAQYFGPGTRLLVL.

The J gene is TRBJ2-1, the V gene TRBV5-8; TRBD1 aligns across 7 bases. Germline-derived CDR1 and CDR2 are SGHTS and YDEGEE. The CDR3 length is 12 residues. Trimming at V came to 6 bases and at J to 13 bases, leaving 10 bases not matched to a gene. The CDR3: CASTWGQGVQFF. The CDR3 DNA is TGTGCCAGCACCTGGGGCCAGGGGGTCCAGTTCTTC.

Points on this clonotype: One end of the junction does not line up with germline, which may come from a read error. V usage is TRBV6-1 and J usage is TRBJ1-5; unclear D gene. CDR1 is MNHNS and CDR2 is SASEGT in the germline V gene. The CDR3 has 13 amino acids. The CDR3 DNA sequence: TGTGCCAGCAGTGAGGGGTGGGTCAGACCCCATCAATTT. Its protein is CASSEGWVRPHQF.

This clonotype was counted many times. The V call is TRBV28, the J call TRBJ1-1; no definite D call. Trimming removed 7 bases at V and 1 base at J, with 16 bases between. From germline, CDR1 is MDHEN and CDR2 SYDVKM. CDR3 length equals 15 residues. The CDR3 coding sequence is TGTGCCAGCATCATTGGACGGCTTCGGAACACTGAAGCTTTCTTT. This translates into CASIIGRLRNTEAFF.

The rearrangement links TRBV7-2 to TRBJ2-1, with TRBD1 matching over 9 bases. This CDR3 spans 15 amino acids. Looked up from germline, CDR1 is SGHTA and CDR2 is FQGNSA. Trimming took 6 bases from V and 8 from J; bases not matched to a gene: 11. The CDR3 DNA sequence: TGTGCCAGCAGTTCTGCAGGGACAGGGAATTATGAGCAGTTCTTC. Translating gives CASSSAGTGNYEQFF.

Turning to this clonotype: Because the CDR3 is missing its conserved closing phenylalanine or tryptophan, this is likely a read error. This rearrangement joins TRBV5-5 to TRBJ2-1; the D is unclear. With 9 bases removed from V and 6 bases from J, the gap between germline ends came to 22 bases. Germline lookup yields CDR1 SGHKS and CDR2 YYEKEE (reference sequence). This CDR3 has 15 amino acids. CDR3 in DNA: TGTGCCAACAACTTGGGTCTAGGTACGGTCAATGAGCAGTTCTCC. Translation gives CANNLGLGTVNEQFS.

This clonotype was observed at least ten times. V gene TRBV28 combines with J gene TRBJ1-1, with 7 bases matching TRBD1. Germline loops: CDR1 MDHEN, CDR2 SYDVKM. The V segment lost 2 bases and the J segment 0 bases; nucleotides outside the gene matches: 3. The CDR3 sequence is 15 residues long. CDR3 nucleotides: TGTGCCAGCAGTTTACCGGGACAGATGAACACTGAAGCTTTCTTT. This gives the protein CASSLPGQMNTEAFF.

This clonotype was recorded only once. No conserved phenylalanine or tryptophan is present at the end of the CDR3, so a read error is the likely explanation. Because the CDR3's place on the DNA is in doubt, the DNA is left out and the CDR3 is given as listed by TCRdb. The genes are TRBV5-1 and TRBJ2-5; the table calls TRBD2, which could not be checked here. Ends included, the CDR3 has 16 residues. Germline assignment: CDR1 SGHRS and CDR2 YFSETQ. CDR3 protein: CASSLRPLAGIETHYS.